A single sample is the source of the 18 T cell receptor beta chains below, sequenced in a study of immune evolution from preneoplasia to lung adenocarcinoma (dated by TCRdb to the early 2020s). The receptor library was made with the immunoSEQ multiplex PCR assay. TCRdb retrieved this table from immuneACCESS and kept in-frame rearrangements only. Not all clones are present; in checked studies, unresolved V genes account for under half, and no reason is known for the remainder. Recorded for this sample are some 7,800 clones; about four fifths of them occurred a single time. The ten largest clones represent about 7.4% of the sample. The sequenced material came from FFPE adjacent normal lung tissue. These receptors all stem from a person aged 60 to 85 with lung adenocarcinoma.

The chain carries TRBV7-2 and TRBJ2-3, with TRBD2 identical over 9 bases. CDR1 is SGHTA, CDR2 FQGNSA, per germline. Trimming cost V 5 bases and J 10 bases; bases outside gene matches: 10. This CDR3 has 14 amino acids. CDR3 sequence: CASSPTGGLAAQYF. Written as DNA, the CDR3 is TGTGCCAGCAGCCCAACCGGGGGACTAGCCGCGCAGTATTTT.

The chain carries TRBV6-1 and TRBJ1-6; D might be TRBD1 (5 bases). The germline V and J ends were trimmed by 0 bases and 4 bases, with 16 bases remaining between them. The CDR3 contains 18 residues. Per germline, CDR1 MNHNS and CDR2 SASEGT. The CDR3 spells CASSEARALGGYNSPLHF. The CDR3 nucleotides read TGTGCCAGCAGTGAAGCTCGGGCACTCGGGGGTTATAATTCACCCCTCCACTTT.

The chain couples TRBV11-2 to TRBJ1-6; 7 bases are a match to TRBD1. Germline values: CDR1 SGHAT, CDR2 FQNNGV. The CDR3 is 15 amino acids. V lost 2 bases, J lost 7 bases, and 5 bases stayed unmatched. CDR3 nucleotides: TGTGCCAGCAGCTTACAAGGCAGGGGGAATTCACCCCTCCACTTT. Its translation is CASSLQGRGNSPLHF.

The genes are TRBV6-1 and TRBJ2-7; perhaps TRBD1 as D (5 bases). This CDR3 is 10 amino acids long. V was pared by 6 bases and J by 7 bases, with 7 bases between. Per germline, CDR1 MNHNS and CDR2 SASEGT. Here the CDR3 reads CASRYREQYF. The CDR3, as DNA: TGTGCCAGCAGGTACAGGGAGCAGTACTTC.

The rearrangement links TRBV5-1 to TRBJ2-1; D may be TRBD2 (5 bases). Germline lookup yields CDR1 SGHRS and CDR2 YFSETQ. Trimming removed 5 bases at V and 9 bases at J, with 15 bases between. This CDR3 has 13 residues. The CDR3 protein is CASSQTSEGEQFF. The CDR3 nucleotides read TGCGCCAGCAGTCAGACGAGCGAGGGTGAGCAGTTCTTC. Using reference TRBV5-1 and TRBJ2-1 for the parts outside the CDR3, the full variable domain is KAGVTQTPRYLIKTRGQQVTLSCSPISGHRSVSWYQQTPGQGLQFLFEYFSETQRNKGNFPGRFSGRQFSNSRSEMNVSTLELGDSALYLCASSQTSEGEQFFGPGTRLTVL.

The V call is TRBV9, the J call TRBJ2-5; TRBD1 is a possible D gene (7 bases). The V gene's germline CDR1 is SGDLS and CDR2 YYNGEE. V lost 4 bases and J lost 4, with 14 bases in between. The CDR3 loop spans 14 amino acids. The CDR3 sequence is CASSSGGTVETQYF. CDR3 bases: TGTGCCAGCAGCTCAGGGGGGACAGTAGAGACCCAGTACTTC.

V gene TRBV6-4 combines with J gene TRBJ2-3; 8 bases are a match to TRBD2. Per the germline V gene, CDR1 is MRHNA and CDR2 is SNTAGT. With V trimmed by 0 bases and J by 2 bases, 1 base remained unmatched. The CDR3 covers 15 residues. The chain's CDR3 is CASSDSGGATDTQYF. The CDR3 DNA follows: TGTGCCAGCAGTGACTCCGGGGGGGCCACAGATACGCAGTATTTT.

The chain combines TRBV18 with TRBJ1-2, with D uncertain. The germline V gene has CDR1 KGHSH and CDR2 LQKENI. This CDR3 contains 15 residues. The V and J ends lost 4 bases and 8 bases respectively, with 20 bases between them. CDR3 sequence reads: CASSRSHLPPGGYTF. The CDR3 nucleotides are TGTGCCAGCTCACGATCCCATCTACCGCCTGGCGGCTACACCTTC.

The V and J genes are TRBV10-3 and TRBJ2-5, with 7 nucleotides matching TRBD2. Looked up from germline, CDR1 is ENHRY and CDR2 is SYGVKD. V dropped 7 bases and J dropped 4; count of bases not matched to a gene: 6. This CDR3 contains 13 residues. CDR3 amino acids: CAIKGGAGETQYF. CDR3 in DNA: TGTGCCATCAAGGGAGGGGCGGGAGAGACCCAGTACTTC.

The J gene is TRBJ2-7, the V gene TRBV11-1; 9 bases line up with TRBD2. This CDR3 region has 15 residues. Trimming at V came to 0 bases and at J to 3 bases, leaving 3 bases not matched to a gene. Germline V gene sequence: CDR1 SGHAT, CDR2 FQDESV (reference sequence). In nucleotides, the CDR3 is TGTGCCAGCAGCTTAGCGCTGACTAGCGGCTACGAGCAGTACTTC. Its translation: CASSLALTSGYEQYF.

V gene TRBV5-6 combines with J gene TRBJ1-5; unclear D gene. V was cut by 4 bases and J by 4 bases, with 15 bases left in between. The CDR3 extends over 15 amino acids. Germline CDR1 and CDR2: SGHDT and YYEEEE. CDR3 amino acids: CASSHSPTLNQPQHF. Here the CDR3 DNA reads TGTGCCAGCAGCCACTCTCCAACCTTGAATCAGCCCCAGCATTTT.

The J gene is TRBJ1-6, the V gene TRBV30, with 7 positions matching TRBD1. Germline V lookup: CDR1 GTSNPN, CDR2 SVGIG (reference sequence). The CDR3 totals 14 residues. V lost 3 bases, J lost 5 bases, and 4 bases stayed unmatched. The CDR3 DNA follows: TGTGCCTGGAGGGGAGACAGGGATAATTCACCCCTCCACTTT. It codes for CAWRGDRDNSPLHF. Complete variable domain (other parts from reference TRBV30 and TRBJ1-6): SQTIHQWPATLVQPVGSPLSLECTVEGTSNPNLYWYRQAAGRGLQLLFYSVGIGQISSEVPQNLSASRPQDRQFILSSKKLLLSDSGFYLCAWRGDRDNSPLHFGNGTRLTVT.

A few counts support this clone. The chain couples TRBV29-1 to TRBJ1-1, with D tentatively TRBD1 (6 bases). This CDR3 is 12 amino acids long. The V end lost 4 bases, the J end lost 7 bases, and 13 bases lay between the germline ends. Germline V gives CDR1 SQVTM, CDR2 ANQGSEA. The CDR3 here is CSVGSQGNEAFF. DNA for the CDR3: TGCAGCGTTGGTTCGCAGGGGAATGAAGCTTTCTTT. Based on the CDR3 plus reference TRBV29-1 and TRBJ1-1, the full variable domain is SAVISQKPSRDICQRGTSLTIQCQVDSQVTMMFWYRQQPGQSLTLIATANQGSEATYESGFVIDKFPISRPNLTFSTLTVSNMSPEDSSIYLCSVGSQGNEAFFGQGTRLTVV.

This clone is judged medium-sized (0.01 to 0.1%). This chain uses TRBV11-2 with TRBJ2-7, with D hard to call. Trimming cost V 5 bases and J 5 bases, with 7 bases left between them. CDR1 is SGHAT and CDR2 is FQNNGV in the germline V gene. The CDR3 loop spans 11 amino acids. DNA for the CDR3: TGTGCCAGCAGCCATACAGACGAGCAGTACTTC. This sequence encodes CASSHTDEQYF.

The CDR3 loop is CAGSPGLNQETQYF. DNA of the CDR3: TGTGCCGGATCTCCGGGACTAAACCAAGAGACCCAGTACTTC. The genes are TRBV6-1 and TRBJ2-5; 7 bases are a match to TRBD2. The J segment lost 0 bases and the V segment lost 11 bases, leaving 9 bases of the junction unmatched. The CDR3 is 14 residues long. Looked up from germline, CDR1 is MNHNS and CDR2 is SASEGT.

V and J are TRBV9 and TRBJ2-3, with 11 bases fitting TRBD2. The ends lost 3 bases at V and 3 bases at J; junction bases unmatched: 12. The germline gives CDR1 SGDLS, CDR2 YYNGEE. This CDR3 contains 18 residues. CDR3 coding DNA: TGTGCCAGCAGCGCGGGACTAGCGGCACCCCTAGGGACAGATACGCAGTATTTT. Translation gives CASSAGLAAPLGTDTQYF.

This clone was seen once. V usage is TRBV6-5 and J usage is TRBJ2-3; D gene unclear. CDR1 MNHEY and CDR2 SVGAGI come from the germline V gene. The CDR3 spans 16 residues. Trimming left V 4 bases short and J 6 bases short, with 20 bases between. For the CDR3, the DNA is TGTGCCAGCAGTTCAATGAAACAACGGGCCGCGGATACGCAGTATTTT. As protein: CASSSMKQRAADTQYF.

The J gene is TRBJ2-5, the V gene TRBV7-6; D ambiguous. V dropped 4 bases and J dropped 2 bases, with 2 bases sitting between them. The length of the CDR3 is 11 residues. Germline V gene sequence: CDR1 SGHVS, CDR2 FNYEAQ. The CDR3: CASSSQETQYF. CDR3 nucleotides: TGTGCCAGCAGCTCGCAAGAGACCCAGTACTTC. The variable domain in full, completed from reference TRBV7-6 and TRBJ2-5, reads GAGVSQSPRYKVTKRGQDVALRCDPISGHVSLYWYRQALGQGPEFLTYFNYEAQQDKSGLPNDRFSAERPEGSISTLTIQRTEQRDSAMYRCASSSQETQYFGPGTRLLVL.